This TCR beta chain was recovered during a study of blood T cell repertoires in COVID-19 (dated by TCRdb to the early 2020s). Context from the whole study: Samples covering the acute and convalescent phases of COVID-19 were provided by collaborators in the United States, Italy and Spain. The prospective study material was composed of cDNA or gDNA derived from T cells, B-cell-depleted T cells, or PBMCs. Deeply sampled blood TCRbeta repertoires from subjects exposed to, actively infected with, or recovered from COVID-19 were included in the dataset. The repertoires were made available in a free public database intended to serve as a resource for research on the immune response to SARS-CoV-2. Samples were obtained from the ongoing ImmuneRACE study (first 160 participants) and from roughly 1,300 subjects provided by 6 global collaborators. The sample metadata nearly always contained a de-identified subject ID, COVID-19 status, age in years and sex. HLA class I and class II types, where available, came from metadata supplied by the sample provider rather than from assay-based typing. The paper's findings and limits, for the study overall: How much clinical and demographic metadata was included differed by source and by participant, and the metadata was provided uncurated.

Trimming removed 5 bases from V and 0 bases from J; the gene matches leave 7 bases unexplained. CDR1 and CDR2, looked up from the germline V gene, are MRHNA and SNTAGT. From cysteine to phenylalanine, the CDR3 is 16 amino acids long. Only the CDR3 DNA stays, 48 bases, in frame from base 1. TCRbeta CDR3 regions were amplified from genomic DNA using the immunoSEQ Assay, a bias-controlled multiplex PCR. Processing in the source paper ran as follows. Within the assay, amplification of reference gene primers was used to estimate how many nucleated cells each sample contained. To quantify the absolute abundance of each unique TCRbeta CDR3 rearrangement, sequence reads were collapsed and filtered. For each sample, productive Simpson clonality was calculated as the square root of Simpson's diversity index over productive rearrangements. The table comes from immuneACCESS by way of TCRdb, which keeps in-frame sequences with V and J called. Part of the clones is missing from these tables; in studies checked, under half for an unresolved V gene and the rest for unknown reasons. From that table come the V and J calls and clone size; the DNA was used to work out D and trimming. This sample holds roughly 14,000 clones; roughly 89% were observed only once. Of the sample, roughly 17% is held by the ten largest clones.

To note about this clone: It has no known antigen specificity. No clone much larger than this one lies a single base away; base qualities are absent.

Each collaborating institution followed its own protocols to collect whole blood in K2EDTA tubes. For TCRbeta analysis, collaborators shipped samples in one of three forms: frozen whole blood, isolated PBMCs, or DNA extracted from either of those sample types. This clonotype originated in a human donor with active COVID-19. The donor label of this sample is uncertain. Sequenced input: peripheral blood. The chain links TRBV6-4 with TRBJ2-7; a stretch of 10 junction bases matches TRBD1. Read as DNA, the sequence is TGTGCCAGCAGTACAGCGGGACAGGGGCTCTCCTACGAGCAGTACTTC. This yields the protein CASSTAGQGLSYEQYF.